A single sample is the source of the 10 T cell receptor beta chains below, sequenced in a study of T cell repertoires in cytomegalovirus infection. Each CDR3 protein gets one entry after TCRdb re-called the reads with MiXCR. The table lists hundreds of thousands of distinct CDR3 sequences, less than 25% of them singletons, with around 7.6% in the top ten. The sequenced sample consisted of CD8+ T cells from PBMCs. These receptors originate from a human donor in good health (CMV status not recorded). Some clones in this sample may be carry-over from other donors' samples.

This clonotype was detected a few times. The rearrangement uses TRBV19 and TRBJ2-2; no reliable D call. This CDR3 contains 14 residues. V lost 7 bases and J 0 bases, leaving 9 bases between the germline ends. Looked up from germline, CDR1 is LNHDA and CDR2 is SQIVND (reference sequence). The CDR3 DNA is TGTGCCAGTAAAGGAGTGACGAACACCGGGGAGCTGTTTTTT. Translating gives CASKGVTNTGELFF.

This clonotype was counted a few times. The J gene is TRBJ2-3, the V gene TRBV12-3 or TRBV12-4; tentative D call: TRBD2 (6 bases). The length of the CDR3 is 15 residues. Trimming cost V 4 bases and J 0 bases, with 11 bases left between them. As DNA, the CDR3 is TGTGCCAGCAGTTCCACTAGCTCGAGCACAGATACGCAGTATTTT. As protein: CASSSTSSSTDTQYF.

CDR3 loop: CASSYDSSGSSYEQYF. In DNA form, the CDR3 reads TGTGCCAGCAGTTACGACTCCTCAGGGAGCTCCTACGAGCAGTACTTC. This sequence joins TRBV6-5 and TRBJ2-7, with D perhaps matching TRBD1 or TRBD2 (5 bases each). Germline V gene data show CDR1 as MNHEY and CDR2 as SVGAGI. The CDR3 totals 16 residues. The V gene lost 2 bases and the J gene lost 0 bases, with 14 bases spanning the gap.

This clonotype was observed many times. The chain employs TRBV28 and TRBJ2-3; 8 positions match TRBD2. V lost 5 bases, J lost 0 bases, and 13 bases stayed unmatched. The CDR3 covers 18 residues. Germline CDR1 and CDR2: MDHEN and SYDVKM. The CDR3 sequence is CASSTRGISGISTDTQYF. DNA for the CDR3: TGTGCCAGCAGTACTAGGGGTATTAGCGGGATTAGCACAGATACGCAGTATTTT.

The sample holds a few counts of this clonotype. CDR3 region: CASTTTVYNEQFF. The CDR3 DNA reads TGTGCCAGCACCACGACAGTATACAATGAGCAGTTCTTC. The chain employs TRBV12-3 or TRBV12-4 and TRBJ2-1; tentatively, D is TRBD1 (5 bases). This CDR3 contains 13 residues. The V end was cut by 7 bases, the J end by 4 bases, with 11 bases between.

This clonotype was recorded a few times. The V gene is TRBV10-1, the J gene TRBJ1-1; perhaps TRBD1 as D (6 bases). Trimming stripped 0 bases from V and 5 bases from J, with 13 bases between. This CDR3 is built from 15 residues. Germline CDR1 WNHNN, CDR2 SYGVQD (reference sequence). The CDR3 is CASSESGPGATEAFF. DNA of the CDR3: TGCGCCAGCAGTGAGTCTGGCCCAGGGGCTACTGAAGCTTTCTTT.

This clonotype was counted at least ten times. The chain employs TRBV6-1 and TRBJ2-1; 7 nucleotides align to TRBD1. This CDR3 region has 11 residues. V shed 9 bases, J shed 10 bases, and the junction held 6 bases outside the gene matches. Per the germline V gene, CDR1 is MNHNS and CDR2 is SASEGT. As DNA, the CDR3 is TGTGCCAGTTCAAGGGGGCCGGAGCAGTTCTTC. Amino acid sequence: CASSRGPEQFF.

The chain carries TRBV5-1 and TRBJ1-1, with 10 bases lining up with TRBD1. V shed 7 bases, J shed 3 bases, and the junction held 12 bases outside the gene matches. Germline CDR1 and CDR2: SGHRS and YFSETQ. This CDR3 spans 16 amino acids. CDR3 nucleotide sequence: TGCGCCAGCCATTCCGGGACAGGGGTTTGGCACACTGAAGCTTTCTTT. Translated: CASHSGTGVWHTEAFF.

This clonotype occurred a few times. The rearrangement links TRBV9 to TRBJ2-7, with a weak D call TRBD1 (6 bases). Trimming took 5 bases from V and 3 from J, leaving 12 bases between them. The CDR3 contains 13 residues. CDR1 is SGDLS, CDR2 YYNGEE, per germline. In DNA form, the CDR3 reads TGTGCCAGCAGTGAGGGGGATCGCTACGAGCAGTACTTC. Encoded protein: CASSEGDRYEQYF.

The chain is built from TRBV7-9 and TRBJ2-5; 11 bases line up with TRBD2. In germline, CDR1 is SEHNR, CDR2 FQNEAQ (reference sequence). V lost 5 bases to trimming and J lost 3 bases; unmatched junction nucleotides: 5. The CDR3 extends over 15 amino acids. CDR3 sequence reads: CASSPGLAEKETQYF. DNA of the CDR3: TGTGCCAGCAGCCCGGGACTAGCGGAAAAAGAGACCCAGTACTTC.